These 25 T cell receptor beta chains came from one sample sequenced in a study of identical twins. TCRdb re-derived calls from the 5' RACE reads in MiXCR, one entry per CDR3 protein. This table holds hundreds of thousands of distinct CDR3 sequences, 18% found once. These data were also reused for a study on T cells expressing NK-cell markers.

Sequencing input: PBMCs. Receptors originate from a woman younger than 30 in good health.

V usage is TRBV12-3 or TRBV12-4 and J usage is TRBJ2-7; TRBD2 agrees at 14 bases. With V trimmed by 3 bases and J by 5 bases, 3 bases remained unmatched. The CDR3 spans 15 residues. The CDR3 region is CASSLGLAGENEQYF. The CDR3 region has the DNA TGTGCCAGCAGTTTGGGACTAGCGGGAGAGAACGAGCAGTACTTC.

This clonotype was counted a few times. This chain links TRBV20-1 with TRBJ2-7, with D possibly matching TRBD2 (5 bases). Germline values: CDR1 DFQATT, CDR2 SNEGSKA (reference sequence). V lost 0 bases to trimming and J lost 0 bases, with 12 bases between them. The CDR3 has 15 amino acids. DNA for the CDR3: TGCAGTGCTAGAGATTTTAAGCGGCTCTCCTACGAGCAGTACTTC. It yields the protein CSARDFKRLSYEQYF.

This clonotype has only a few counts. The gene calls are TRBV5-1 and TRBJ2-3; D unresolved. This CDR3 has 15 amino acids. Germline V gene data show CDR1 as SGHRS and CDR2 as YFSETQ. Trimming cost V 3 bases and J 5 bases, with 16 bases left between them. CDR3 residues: CASSSYPGRQDTQYF. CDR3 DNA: TGCGCCAGCAGCTCATACCCGGGCCGCCAAGATACGCAGTATTTT.

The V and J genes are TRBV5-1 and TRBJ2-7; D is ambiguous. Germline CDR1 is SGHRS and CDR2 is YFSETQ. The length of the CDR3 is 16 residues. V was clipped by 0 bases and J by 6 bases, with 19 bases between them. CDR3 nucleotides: TGCGCCAGCAGCTTGGGGGCTAGTAAGGTCATGGGCGAGCAGTACTTC. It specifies CASSLGASKVMGEQYF.

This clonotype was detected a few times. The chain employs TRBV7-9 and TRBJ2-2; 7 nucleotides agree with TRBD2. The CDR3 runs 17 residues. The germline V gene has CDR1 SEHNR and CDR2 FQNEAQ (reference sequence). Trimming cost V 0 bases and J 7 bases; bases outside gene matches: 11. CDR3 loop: CASSLALVGGPSGELFF. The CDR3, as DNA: TGTGCCAGCAGCTTAGCGCTCGTGGGAGGGCCCAGCGGGGAGCTGTTTTTT.

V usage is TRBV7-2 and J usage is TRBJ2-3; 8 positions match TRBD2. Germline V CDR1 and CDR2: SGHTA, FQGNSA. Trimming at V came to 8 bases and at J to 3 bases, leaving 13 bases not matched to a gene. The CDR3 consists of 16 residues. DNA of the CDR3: TGTGCCAGCCTAGGATTGGGACTAGAGGTTACAGATACGCAGTATTTT. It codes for CASLGLGLEVTDTQYF.

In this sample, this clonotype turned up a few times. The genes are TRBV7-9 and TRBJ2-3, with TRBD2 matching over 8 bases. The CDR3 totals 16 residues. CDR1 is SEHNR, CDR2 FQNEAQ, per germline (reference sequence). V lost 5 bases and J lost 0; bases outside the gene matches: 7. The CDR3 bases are TGTGCCAGCAGCCGACGGGGGGGTTTGAGCACAGATACGCAGTATTTT. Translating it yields CASSRRGGLSTDTQYF.

The chain's CDR3 is CASSSVGIGGELFF. The CDR3 nucleotides are TGTGCCAGCAGCTCAGTCGGGATCGGCGGGGAGCTGTTTTTT. The J gene is TRBJ2-2, the V gene TRBV7-9; possibly TRBD2 for D (5 bases). V was clipped by 4 bases and J by 7 bases, with 13 bases between them. The germline V gene has CDR1 SEHNR and CDR2 FQNEAQ (reference sequence). The length of the CDR3 is 14 residues.

Here the CDR3 DNA reads TGCAGTGCTAGAGATGGGGTGAGAGTGGCCAAAAACATTCAGTACTTC. Translating gives CSARDGVRVAKNIQYF. This chain links TRBV20-1 with TRBJ2-4; D gene unclear. This CDR3 spans 16 amino acids. Trimming shortened V by 0 bases and J by 1 base, and 13 bases separated the two germline ends. Germline V gene lookup returns CDR1 DFQATT and CDR2 SNEGSKA (reference sequence).

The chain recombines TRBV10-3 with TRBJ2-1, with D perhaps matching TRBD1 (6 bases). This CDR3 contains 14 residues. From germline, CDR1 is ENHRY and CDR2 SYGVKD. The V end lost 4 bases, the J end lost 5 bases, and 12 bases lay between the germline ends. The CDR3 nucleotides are TGTGCCATCAGTGGGACCAGGGGAGACAATGAGCAGTTCTTC. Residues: CAISGTRGDNEQFF.

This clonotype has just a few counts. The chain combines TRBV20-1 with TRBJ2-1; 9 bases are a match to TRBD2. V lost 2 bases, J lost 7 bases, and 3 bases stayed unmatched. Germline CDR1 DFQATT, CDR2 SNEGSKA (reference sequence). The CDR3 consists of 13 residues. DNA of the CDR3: TGCAGTGCTAGAAAGCGGGAGGTTAATGAGCAGTTCTTC. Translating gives CSARKREVNEQFF.

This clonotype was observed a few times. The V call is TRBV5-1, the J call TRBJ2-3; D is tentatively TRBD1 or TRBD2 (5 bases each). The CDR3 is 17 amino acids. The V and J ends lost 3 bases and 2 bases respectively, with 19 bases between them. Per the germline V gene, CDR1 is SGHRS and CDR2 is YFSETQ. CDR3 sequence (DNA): TGCGCCAGCAGCTGGGGACCCCGGAATGCCGACACAGATACGCAGTATTTT. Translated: CASSWGPRNADTDTQYF.

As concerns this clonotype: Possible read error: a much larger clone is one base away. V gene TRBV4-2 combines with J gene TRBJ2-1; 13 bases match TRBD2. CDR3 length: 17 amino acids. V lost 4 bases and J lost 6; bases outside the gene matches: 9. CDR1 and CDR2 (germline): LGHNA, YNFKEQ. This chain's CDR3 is CASSPGPWTSGSNEQFF. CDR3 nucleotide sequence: TGTGCCAGCAGCCCTGGCCCGTGGACTAGCGGGAGCAATGAGCAGTTCTTC.

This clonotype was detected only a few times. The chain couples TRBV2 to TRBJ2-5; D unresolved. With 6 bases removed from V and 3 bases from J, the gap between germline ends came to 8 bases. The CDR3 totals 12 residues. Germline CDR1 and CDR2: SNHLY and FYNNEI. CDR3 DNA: TGTGCCAGCAGCCCCATGAAAGAGACCCAGTACTTC. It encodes CASSPMKETQYF.

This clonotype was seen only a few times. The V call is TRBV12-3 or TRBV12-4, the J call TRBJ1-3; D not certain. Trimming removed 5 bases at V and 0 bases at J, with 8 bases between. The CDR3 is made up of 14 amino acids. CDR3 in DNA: TGTGCCAGCAGTGTTCCGGGCTCTGGAAACACCATATATTTT. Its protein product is CASSVPGSGNTIYF.

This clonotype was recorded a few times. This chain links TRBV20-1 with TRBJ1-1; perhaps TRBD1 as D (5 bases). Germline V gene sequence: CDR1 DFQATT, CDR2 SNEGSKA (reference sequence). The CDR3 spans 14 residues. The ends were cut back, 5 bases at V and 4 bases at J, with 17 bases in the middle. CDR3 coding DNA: TGCAGTGCTCGGGAGAGACAGCTACTCACTGAAGCTTTCTTT. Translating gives CSARERQLLTEAFF.

CDR3 nucleotides: TGCAGTGCTAGAACTAGCGGGAGGCCTGGGGATGAGCAGTTCTTC. Residues: CSARTSGRPGDEQFF. This rearrangement joins TRBV20-1 to TRBJ2-1; 12 bases fit TRBD2. CDR1 DFQATT and CDR2 SNEGSKA come from the germline V gene (reference sequence). This CDR3 has 15 amino acids. V was clipped by 2 bases and J by 8 bases; unmatched bases: 7.

This CDR3 is CAWGDGYEQYF. The CDR3 bases are TGTGCCTGGGGTGACGGGTACGAGCAGTACTTC. This chain connects TRBV30 to TRBJ2-7; D ambiguous. The ends were cut back, 5 bases at V and 4 bases at J, with 9 bases in the middle. The CDR3 totals 11 residues. Germline V gene sequence: CDR1 GTSNPN, CDR2 SVGIG (reference sequence).

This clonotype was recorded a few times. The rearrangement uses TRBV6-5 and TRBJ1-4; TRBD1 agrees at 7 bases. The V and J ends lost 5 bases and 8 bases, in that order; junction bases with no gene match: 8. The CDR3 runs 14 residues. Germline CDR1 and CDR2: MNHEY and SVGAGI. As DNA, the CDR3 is TGTGCCAGCAGTCACGCCGAGGGGGCAGAAAAACTGTTTTTT. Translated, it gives CASSHAEGAEKLFF.

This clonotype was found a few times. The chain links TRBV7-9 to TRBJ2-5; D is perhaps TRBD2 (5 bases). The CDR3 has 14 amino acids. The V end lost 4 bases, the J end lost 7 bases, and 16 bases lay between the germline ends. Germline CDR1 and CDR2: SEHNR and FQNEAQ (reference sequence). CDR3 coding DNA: TGTGCCAGCAGCTCAGGAAGGCGTGAGGGGACCCAGTACTTC. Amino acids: CASSSGRREGTQYF.

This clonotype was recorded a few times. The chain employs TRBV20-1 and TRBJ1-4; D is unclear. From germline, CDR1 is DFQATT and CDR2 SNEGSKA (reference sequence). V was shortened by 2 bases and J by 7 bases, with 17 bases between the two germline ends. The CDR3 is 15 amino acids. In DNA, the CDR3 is TGCAGTGCTAGACACGCGGGGATACGCACTGAAAAACTGTTTTTT. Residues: CSARHAGIRTEKLFF.

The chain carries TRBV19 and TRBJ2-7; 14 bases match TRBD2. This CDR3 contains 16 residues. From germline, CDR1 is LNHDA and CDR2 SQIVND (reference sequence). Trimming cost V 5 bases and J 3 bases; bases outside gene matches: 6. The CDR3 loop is CASSPVGTSGSYEQYF. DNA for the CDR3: TGTGCCAGTAGTCCCGTGGGGACTAGCGGGAGCTACGAGCAGTACTTC.

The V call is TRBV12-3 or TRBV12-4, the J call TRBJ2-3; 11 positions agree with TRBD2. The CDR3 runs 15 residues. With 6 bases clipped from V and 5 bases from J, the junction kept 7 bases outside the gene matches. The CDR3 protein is CASSPTSGAEDTQYF. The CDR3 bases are TGTGCCAGCAGCCCGACTAGCGGGGCGGAAGATACGCAGTATTTT.

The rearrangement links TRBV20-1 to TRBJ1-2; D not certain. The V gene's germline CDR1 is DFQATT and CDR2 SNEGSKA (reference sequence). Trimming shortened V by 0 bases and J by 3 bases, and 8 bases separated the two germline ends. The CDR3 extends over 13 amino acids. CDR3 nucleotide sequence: TGCAGTGCTAGAGATCGACGGCACTATGGCTACACCTTC. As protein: CSARDRRHYGYTF.

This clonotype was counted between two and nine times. CDR3 DNA: TGTGCCAGCACCCAGGGGTTCCCCTACAATGAGCAGTTCTTC. Amino acids: CASTQGFPYNEQFF. This chain links TRBV3-1 with TRBJ2-1; tentative D call: TRBD1 (6 bases). Trimming pared 7 bases from V and 2 bases from J, leaving 12 bases between. The length of the CDR3 is 14 residues. Germline CDR1 is LGHDT and CDR2 is YNNKEL (reference sequence).